This TCR beta chain was found in a study of CD8+ T cells in alopecia areata. Treatment of the sample: oral pan-JAK inhibitor, 5-10 mg twice daily. CDR1 is MGHRA, CDR2 YSYEKL, per germline. Trimming pared 4 bases from V and 6 bases from J, leaving 16 bases between. This CDR3 is 14 amino acids long. RNA was isolated and reverse transcribed to cDNA, the sequencing template. Measured with immunoSEQ multiplex PCR; TCRdb has only the in-frame clones, and not every one. The sample has approximately 300,000 clones, 58% seen once; the top ten hold around 1.7%. The chain recombines TRBV4-1 with TRBJ2-7; TRBD1 might be the D (6 bases). The clonotype was recovered from a human donor with alopecia areata. The specimen comprised CD4+ T cells sorted from blood, sampled at week 24, from a patient treated with tofacitinib. The CDR3 region has the DNA TGCGCCAGCAGCCCGTACGACAGGCCCCGCGAGCAGTACTTC. Translation: CASSPYDRPREQYF.